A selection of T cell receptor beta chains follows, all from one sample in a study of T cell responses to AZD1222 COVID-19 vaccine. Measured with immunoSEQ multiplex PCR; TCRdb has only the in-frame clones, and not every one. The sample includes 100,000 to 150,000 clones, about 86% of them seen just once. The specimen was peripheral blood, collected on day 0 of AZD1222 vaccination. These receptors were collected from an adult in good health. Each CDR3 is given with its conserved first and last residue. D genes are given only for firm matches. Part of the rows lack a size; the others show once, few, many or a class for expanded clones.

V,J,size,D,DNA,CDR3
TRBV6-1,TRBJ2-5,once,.,TGTGCCAGCAGTGAATGGACTGTGTACTACTTC,CASSEWTVYYF
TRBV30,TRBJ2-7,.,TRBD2,TGTGCCTGGAGTGTACCTTTGGGACTAGCGTTCAGAAAGGGCTCCTACGAGCAGTACTTC,CAWSVPLGLAFRKGSYEQYF
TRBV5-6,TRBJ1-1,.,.,TGTGCCAGCAGCTTGGCACCCGGCGCTAACACTGAAGCTTTCTTT,CASSLAPGANTEAFF
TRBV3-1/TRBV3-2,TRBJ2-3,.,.,TGTGCCAGCAGCCAATGGTCGGATACGCAGTATTTT,CASSQWSDTQYF
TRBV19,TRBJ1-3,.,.,TGTGCCAGTAGTGCACAAGCCATCCCATCCGTTGGAAACACCATATATTTT,CASSAQAIPSVGNTIYF
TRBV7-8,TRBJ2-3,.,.,TGTGCCAGCAGCCTAGGCCGGGATACGCAGTATTTT,CASSLGRDTQYF
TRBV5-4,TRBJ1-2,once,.,TGTGCCAGCAGCTCCAGGGGCAGCTACACCTTC,CASSSRGSYTF
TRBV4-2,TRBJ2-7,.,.,TGTGCCAGCAGCCAAGAGCGGTCTTACTCCTACGAGCAGTACTTC,CASSQERSYSYEQYF
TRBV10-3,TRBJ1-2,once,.,TGTGCCATCAGCGGACAGAATGGCTACACCTTC,CAISGQNGYTF
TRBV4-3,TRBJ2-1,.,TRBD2,TGCGCCAGCAGCCAATTACTAGCGGGGGGGCTAAATGAGCAGTTCTTC,CASSQLLAGGLNEQFF
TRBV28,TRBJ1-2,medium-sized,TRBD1,TGTGCCAGCATAGGGGGCCTTGGTTTTGGCTACACCTTC,CASIGGLGFGYTF
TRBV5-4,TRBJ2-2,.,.,TGTGCCAGCAGAAAGGGGGGGGACACCGGGGAGCTGTTTTTT,CASRKGGDTGELFF
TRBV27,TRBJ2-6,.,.,TGTGCCAGCAGGCCCACTCCGGGGGACTCTGGGGCCAACGTCCTGACTTTC,CASRPTPGDSGANVLTF
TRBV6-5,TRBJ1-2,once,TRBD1,TGTGCCAGCAGTTGGGACAGGGGGCTTCTCTATGGCTACACCTTC,CASSWDRGLLYGYTF
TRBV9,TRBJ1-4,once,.,TGTGCCAGCAGCGCGGGAAGGGGACGCGAAAAACTGTTTTTT,CASSAGRGREKLFF
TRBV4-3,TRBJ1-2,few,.,TGCGCCAGCAGCCAAGCGAGAACAGCTCCCTTCTATGGCTACACCTTC,CASSQARTAPFYGYTF
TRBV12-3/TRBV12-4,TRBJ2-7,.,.,TGTGCCAGCAGTTTAATTGGGACCTACGAGCAGTACTTC,CASSLIGTYEQYF
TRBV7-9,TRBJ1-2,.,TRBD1,TGTGCCAGCAGCTTACCCGACAGGGTTTTGGGGGGCTACACCTTC,CASSLPDRVLGGYTF
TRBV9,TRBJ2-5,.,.,TGTGCCAGCAGCGTAACTCCTCAGGGTGGAGAGACCCAGTACTTC,CASSVTPQGGETQYF
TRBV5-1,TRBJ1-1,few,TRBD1,TGCGCCAGCAGCTTGACAGGGGCGAACACTGAAGCTTTCTTT,CASSLTGANTEAFF
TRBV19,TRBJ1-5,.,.,TGTGCCAGTACCTCCGGGACAATTAGCAATCAGCCCCAGCATTTT,CASTSGTISNQPQHF
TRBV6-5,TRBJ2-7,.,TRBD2,TGTGCCAGCAGCGGACTAGCGGGAGCAATCGAGCAGTACTTC,CASSGLAGAIEQYF
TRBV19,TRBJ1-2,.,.,TGTGCCAGTACCCGAGGACGGCTTCGGTATGGCTACACCTTC,CASTRGRLRYGYTF
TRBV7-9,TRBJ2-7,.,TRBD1,TGTGCCAGCAGCTGGAGGCCGGGACAGGGGGACGAGCAGTACTTC,CASSWRPGQGDEQYF
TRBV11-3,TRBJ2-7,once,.,TGTGCCAGCAGCTATGCGTTTGTGGGCTACGAGCAGTACTTC,CASSYAFVGYEQYF
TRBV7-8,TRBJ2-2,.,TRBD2,TGTGCCAGCAGCTTAAGCGAGACTAGCGATACCGGGGAGCTGTTTTTT,CASSLSETSDTGELFF
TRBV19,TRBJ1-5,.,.,TGTGCCAGTAGTAGGGACCGATTTCAGCCCCAGCATTTT,CASSRDRFQPQHF
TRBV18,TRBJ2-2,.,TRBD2,TGTGCCAGCTTAGGGACTAGCGGGAGACGTTTTACCGGGGAGCTGTTTTTT,CASLGTSGRRFTGELFF
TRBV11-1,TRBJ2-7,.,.,TGTGCCAGCAGCTTCCTAGGACAAAAGGGCGACGAGCAGTACTTC,CASSFLGQKGDEQYF
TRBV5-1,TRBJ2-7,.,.,TGCGCCAGCAGCCCGTCGGGATCTCGATTCTACGAGCAGTACTTC,CASSPSGSRFYEQYF
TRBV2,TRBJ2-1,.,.,TGTGCCAGCAGTGCTCGGAGAGACTCCTACAATGAGCAGTTCTTC,CASSARRDSYNEQFF
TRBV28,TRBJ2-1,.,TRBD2,TGTGCCAGCAGTTTGCCTAGCGGAGCTAGCTCCTACAATGAGCAGTTCTTC,CASSLPSGASSYNEQFF
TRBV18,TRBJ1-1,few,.,TGTGCCAGGCCCGTAGGACAAAAGGAGACTGAAGCTTTCTTT,CARPVGQKETEAFF
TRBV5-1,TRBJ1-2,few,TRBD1,TGCGCCAGCAGCGAACAGGGGGACTATGGCTACACCTTC,CASSEQGDYGYTF
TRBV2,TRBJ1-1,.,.,TGTGCCAGCAGTGTAGGGTACACTGAAGCTTTCTTT,CASSVGYTEAFF
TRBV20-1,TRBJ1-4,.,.,TGCAGTGCTAGTCCGCAGGGTCATGAAAAACTGTTTTTT,CSASPQGHEKLFF
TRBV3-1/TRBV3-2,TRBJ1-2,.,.,TGTGCCAGCAGCCAAGATGAGTGGCGTTACTATGGCTACACCTTC,CASSQDEWRYYGYTF
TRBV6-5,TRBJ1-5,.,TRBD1,TGTGCCAGCAGTACAGGGGTAGAAGGAAATCAGCCCCAGCATTTT,CASSTGVEGNQPQHF
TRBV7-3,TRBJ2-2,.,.,TGTGCCAGCAGCAGGGACGTCACCGGGGAGCTGTTTTTT,CASSRDVTGELFF
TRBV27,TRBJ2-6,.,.,TGTGCCAGCAGTTCCTCGGCCAACGTCCTGACTTTC,CASSSSANVLTF
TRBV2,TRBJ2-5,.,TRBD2,TGTGCCAGCAGTGAGAGCGGGACTAGCGGTACACAAGAGACCCAGTACTTC,CASSESGTSGTQETQYF
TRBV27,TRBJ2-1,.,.,TGTGCCAGCAGTTTTTTACTAGCCTCTAGGCAGTTCTTC,CASSFLLASRQFF
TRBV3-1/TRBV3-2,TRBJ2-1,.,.,TGTGCCAGCAGCCCCGTTTACGCGGAGCTCGATGAGCAGTTCTTC,CASSPVYAELDEQFF
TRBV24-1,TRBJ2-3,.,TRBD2,TGTGCCACCAGTGATGGAGCGGGGGGGACGACCGGCACAGATACGCAGTATTTT,CATSDGAGGTTGTDTQYF
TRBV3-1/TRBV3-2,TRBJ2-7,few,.,TGTGCCAGCAGCCAAGATGGCTCGATCATCTACGAGCAGTACTTC,CASSQDGSIIYEQYF
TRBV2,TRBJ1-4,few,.,TGTGCCAGCAGTGAAGCTCAGGGGAGTGAAAAACTGTTTTTT,CASSEAQGSEKLFF
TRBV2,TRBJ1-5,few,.,TGTGCCAGCAGTGAAGAGGGGGGCAACAATCAGCCCCAGCATTTT,CASSEEGGNNQPQHF
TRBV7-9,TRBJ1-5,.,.,TGTGCCAGCAGCTTATCGGGGGCTCACCATCAGCCCCAGCATTTT,CASSLSGAHHQPQHF
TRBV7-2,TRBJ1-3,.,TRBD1,TGTGCCAGCAGCACCCGACAGGGAGCCGGAAACACCATATATTTT,CASSTRQGAGNTIYF
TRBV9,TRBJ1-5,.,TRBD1,TGTGCCAGCAGCGTAGGGACAGGGAAAAGCAATCAGCCCCAGCATTTT,CASSVGTGKSNQPQHF
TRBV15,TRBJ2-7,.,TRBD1,TGTGCCACCTCTAAGGGACAGGGTTACTACGAGCAGTACTTC,CATSKGQGYYEQYF
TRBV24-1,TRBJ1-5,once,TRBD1,TGTGCCACCAGTGATGCAAGGACAGGGCCTAATCAGCCCCAGCATTTT,CATSDARTGPNQPQHF
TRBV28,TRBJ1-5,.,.,TGTGCCAGCAGTGAGGAAAACAATCAGCCCCAGCATTTT,CASSEENNQPQHF
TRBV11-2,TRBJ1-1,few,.,TGTGCCAGCAGCTTAGATTTTGGGGAAAGAAGGACTGAAGCTTTCTTT,CASSLDFGERRTEAFF
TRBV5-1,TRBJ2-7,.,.,TGCGCCAGTCGGACGGGGAGCTCCTACGAGCAGTACTTC,CASRTGSSYEQYF